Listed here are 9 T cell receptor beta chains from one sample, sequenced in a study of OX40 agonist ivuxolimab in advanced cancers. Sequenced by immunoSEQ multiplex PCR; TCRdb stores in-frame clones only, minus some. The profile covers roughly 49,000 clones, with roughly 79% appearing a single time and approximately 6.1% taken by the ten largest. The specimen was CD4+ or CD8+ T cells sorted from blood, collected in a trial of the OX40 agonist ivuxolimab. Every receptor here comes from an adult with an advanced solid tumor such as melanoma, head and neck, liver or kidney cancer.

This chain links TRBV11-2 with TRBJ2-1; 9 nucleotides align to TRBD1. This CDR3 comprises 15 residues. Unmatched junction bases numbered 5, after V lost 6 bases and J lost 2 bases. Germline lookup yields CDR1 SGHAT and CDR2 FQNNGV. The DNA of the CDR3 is TGTGCCAGCAGACCTTGGACAGGGGCCTACAATGAGCAGTTCTTC. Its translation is CASRPWTGAYNEQFF.

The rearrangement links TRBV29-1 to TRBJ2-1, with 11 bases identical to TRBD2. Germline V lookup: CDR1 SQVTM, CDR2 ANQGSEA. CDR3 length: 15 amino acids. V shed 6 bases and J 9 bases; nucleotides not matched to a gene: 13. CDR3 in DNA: TGCAGCGTACCCTTGGGGATAGCGGGAGGGAGTGAGCAGTTCTTC. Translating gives CSVPLGIAGGSEQFF.

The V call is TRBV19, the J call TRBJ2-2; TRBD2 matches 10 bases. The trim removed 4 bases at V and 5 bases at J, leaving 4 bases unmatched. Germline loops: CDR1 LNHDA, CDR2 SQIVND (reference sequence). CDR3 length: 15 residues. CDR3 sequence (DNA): TGTGCCAGTAGTACTAGCGGGAGAGGTACCGGGGAGCTGTTTTTT. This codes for CASSTSGRGTGELFF.

The CDR3 coding sequence is TGTGCCAGCAGCTTGCGGGACAGAACCGGGGAGCTGTTTTTT. It translates to CASSLRDRTGELFF. The chain links TRBV5-4 to TRBJ2-2; the match to TRBD1 covers 7 bases. J lost 5 bases, V lost 1 base, and 2 bases had no gene match. The CDR3 totals 14 residues. CDR1 SGHNT and CDR2 YYREEE come from the germline V gene (reference sequence).

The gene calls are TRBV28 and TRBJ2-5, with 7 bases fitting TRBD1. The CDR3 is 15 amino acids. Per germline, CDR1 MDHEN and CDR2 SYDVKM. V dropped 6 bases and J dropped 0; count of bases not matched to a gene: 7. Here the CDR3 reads CASSPETGHQETQYF. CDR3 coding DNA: TGTGCCAGCAGCCCTGAGACAGGGCACCAAGAGACCCAGTACTTC.

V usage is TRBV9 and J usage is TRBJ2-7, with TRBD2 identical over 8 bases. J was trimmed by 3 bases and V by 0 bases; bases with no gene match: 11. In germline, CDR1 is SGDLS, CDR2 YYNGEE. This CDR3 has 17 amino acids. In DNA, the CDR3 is TGTGCCAGCAGCGTAGACGCGGGAGGCCCCTCTCTCTACGAGCAGTACTTC. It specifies CASSVDAGGPSLYEQYF. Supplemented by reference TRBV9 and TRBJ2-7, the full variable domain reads DSGVTQTPKHLITATGQRVTLRCSPRSGDLSVYWYQQSLDQGLQFLIQYYNGEERAKGNILERFSAQQFPDLHSELNLSSLELGDSALYFCASSVDAGGPSLYEQYFGPGTRLTVT.

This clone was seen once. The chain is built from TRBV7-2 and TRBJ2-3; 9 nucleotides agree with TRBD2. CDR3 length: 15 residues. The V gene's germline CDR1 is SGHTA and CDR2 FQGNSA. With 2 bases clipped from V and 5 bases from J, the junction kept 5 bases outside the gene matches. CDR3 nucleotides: TGTGCCAGCAGCTTACTAGCGGGGATGGGAGATACGCAGTATTTT. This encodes CASSLLAGMGDTQYF.

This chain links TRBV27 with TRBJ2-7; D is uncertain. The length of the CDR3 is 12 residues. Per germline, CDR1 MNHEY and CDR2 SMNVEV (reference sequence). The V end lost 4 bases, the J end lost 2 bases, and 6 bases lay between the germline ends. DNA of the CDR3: TGTGCCAGCAGTTCTCCTACCTACGAGCAGTACTTC. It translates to CASSSPTYEQYF.

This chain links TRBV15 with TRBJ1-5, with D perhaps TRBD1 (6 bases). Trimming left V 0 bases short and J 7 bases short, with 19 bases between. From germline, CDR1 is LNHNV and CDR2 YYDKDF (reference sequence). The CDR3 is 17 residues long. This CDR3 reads CATSREPGTPFGQPQHF. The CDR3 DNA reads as TGTGCCACCAGCAGAGAACCGGGGACACCCTTCGGACAGCCCCAGCATTTT.